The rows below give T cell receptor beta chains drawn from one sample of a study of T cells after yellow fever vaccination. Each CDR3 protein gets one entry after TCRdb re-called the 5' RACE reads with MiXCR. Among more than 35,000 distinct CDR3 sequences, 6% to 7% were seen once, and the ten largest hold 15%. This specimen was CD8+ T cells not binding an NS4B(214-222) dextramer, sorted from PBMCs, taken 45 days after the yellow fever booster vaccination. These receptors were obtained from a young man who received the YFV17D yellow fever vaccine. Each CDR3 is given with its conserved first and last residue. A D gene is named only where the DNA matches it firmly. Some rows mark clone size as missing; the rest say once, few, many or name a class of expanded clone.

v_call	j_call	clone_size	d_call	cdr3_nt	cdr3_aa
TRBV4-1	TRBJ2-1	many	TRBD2	TGCGCCAGCAGCCAAGATGGGCTAGCGGGAAGTAGCTCCTACAATGAGCAGTTCTTC	CASSQDGLAGSSSYNEQFF
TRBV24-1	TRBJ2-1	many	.	TGTGCCACCCAAACTCTGAACAATGAGCAGTTCTTC	CATQTLNNEQFF
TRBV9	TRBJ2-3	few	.	TGTGCCAGCAGCCCCCCTACAGGTCTTGGCGCAGATACGCAGTATTTT	CASSPPTGLGADTQYF
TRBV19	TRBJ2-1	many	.	TGTGCCAGTAGTATGCGACGGATCTCCTACAATGAGCAGTTCTTC	CASSMRRISYNEQFF
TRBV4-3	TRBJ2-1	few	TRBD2	TGCGCCAGCAGCCAATCATTAGCGGGAGTCGTCGATGAGCAGTTCTTC	CASSQSLAGVVDEQFF
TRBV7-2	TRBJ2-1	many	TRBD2	TGTGCCAGCAGCTTATCGCGGGAGGAGTTCTTC	CASSLSREEFF
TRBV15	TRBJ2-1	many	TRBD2	TGTGCCACCAGCAGAGAAGCGGGAGGTGCCTACAATGAGCAGTTCTTC	CATSREAGGAYNEQFF
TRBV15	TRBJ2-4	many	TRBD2	TGTGCCACCAGCAGAGATCGTAGCGGGAATAAAAACATTCAGTACTTC	CATSRDRSGNKNIQYF
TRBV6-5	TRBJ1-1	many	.	TGTGCCAGCAGTTACTCGAGCGTGAACACTGAAGCTTTCTTT	CASSYSSVNTEAFF
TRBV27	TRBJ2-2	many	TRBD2	TGTGCCAGCAGTTTATTGGGGCTAGCGGGAGCGCTGGTCACCGGGGAGCTGTTTTTT	CASSLLGLAGALVTGELFF
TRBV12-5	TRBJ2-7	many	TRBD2	TGTGCTAGTGCCTCATATAGCGGGAGCTCCTACGAGCAGTACTTC	CASASYSGSSYEQYF
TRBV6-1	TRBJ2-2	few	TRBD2	TGTGCCAGCGGAGGGTTACTAGCGGGAGTATTGACCGGGGAGCTGTTTTTT	CASGGLLAGVLTGELFF
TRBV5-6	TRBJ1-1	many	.	TGTGCCAGCAGCAAGACAACGAACACTGAAGCTTTCTTT	CASSKTTNTEAFF
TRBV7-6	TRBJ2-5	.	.	TGTGCCAGCAGCTTTGACCCCGGGGGCGAGACCCAGTACTTC	CASSFDPGGETQYF
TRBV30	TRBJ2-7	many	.	TGTGCCTGGAGTGTCGGATCCTACGAGCAGTACTTC	CAWSVGSYEQYF
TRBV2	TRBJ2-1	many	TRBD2	TGTGCCAGCCCCGAGCGGGAGGTCTACAATGAGCAGTTCTTC	CASPEREVYNEQFF
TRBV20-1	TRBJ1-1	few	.	TGCAGTGCTAGAGGTCTACGGGACACCCCTGAAGCTTTCTTT	CSARGLRDTPEAFF
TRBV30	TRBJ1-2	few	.	TGTGCCTGGACAGAGGTTGACTATGGCTACACCTTC	CAWTEVDYGYTF
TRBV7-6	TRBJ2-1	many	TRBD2	TGTGCCAGCAGAGTTTCCGCCGGGACTAGCGGGAATAATGAGCAGTTCTTC	CASRVSAGTSGNNEQFF
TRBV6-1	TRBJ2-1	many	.	TGTGCCAGCAGTCCAGAGGGCGCCTACAATGAGCAGTTCTTC	CASSPEGAYNEQFF
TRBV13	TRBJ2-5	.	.	TGTGCCAGCAGCTCCACAGCGGACCCCCAAGAGACCCAGTACTTC	CASSSTADPQETQYF
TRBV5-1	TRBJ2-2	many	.	TGCGCCAGCAGCTCGATTTCACCCGGGGAGCTGTTTTTT	CASSSISPGELFF
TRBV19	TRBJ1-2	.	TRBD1	TGTGCCAGTAGTTTCGGGGGACAGCCAAACTATGGCTACACCTTC	CASSFGGQPNYGYTF
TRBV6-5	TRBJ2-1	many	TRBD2	TGTGCCAGCAGTTACTCTGAGACTAGCCCTAAGAGCTCCTACAATGAGCAGTTCTTC	CASSYSETSPKSSYNEQFF
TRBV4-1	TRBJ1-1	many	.	TGCGCCAGCAGCCATCCAGGGAACACTGAAGCTTTCTTT	CASSHPGNTEAFF
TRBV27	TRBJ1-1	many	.	TGTGCCAGCCGGCCGGCGATCTTGGCTGAAGCTTTCTTT	CASRPAILAEAFF
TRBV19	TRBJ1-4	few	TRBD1	TGTGCCAGTAGTATACCTGGGACAGGGACTAATGAAAAACTGTTTTTT	CASSIPGTGTNEKLFF
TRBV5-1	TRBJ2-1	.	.	TGCGCCAGCAGCCCAGGGCCAGGGGCTCCCTACAATGAGCAGTTCTTC	CASSPGPGAPYNEQFF
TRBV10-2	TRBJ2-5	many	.	TGCGCCAGCAGTGACGGCAGGGGAGGGGAAGAGACCCAGTACTTC	CASSDGRGGEETQYF
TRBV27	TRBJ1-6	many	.	TGTGCCAGCAGTTTATATTCCAGCTCCTATAATTCACCCCTCCACTTT	CASSLYSSSYNSPLHF
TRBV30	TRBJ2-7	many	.	TGTGCCTGTACCAACTCCTACGAGCAGTACTTC	CACTNSYEQYF
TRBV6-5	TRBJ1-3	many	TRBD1	TGTGCCAGCAGTTACTCACCTACACAGACAGGGGGTCCTGGAAACACCATATATTTT	CASSYSPTQTGGPGNTIYF
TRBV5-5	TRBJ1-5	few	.	TGTGCCAGCAGCTTGGTGGCAGCGCTTAGCAATCAGCCCCAGCATTTT	CASSLVAALSNQPQHF
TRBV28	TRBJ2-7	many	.	TGTGCCAGCCTTCACGGGATGCTTGGGTCTCCGCAGTACTTC	CASLHGMLGSPQYF
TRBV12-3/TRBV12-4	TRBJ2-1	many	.	TGTGCCAGCAGTGGTAGAGGCAATGAGCAGTTCTTC	CASSGRGNEQFF
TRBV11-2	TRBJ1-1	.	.	TGTGCCAGCAGCTTAGGACTCTATACGAACACTGAAGCTTTCTTT	CASSLGLYTNTEAFF
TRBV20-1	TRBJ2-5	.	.	TGCAGTGCTAGACAGGACCAAGAGACCCAGTACTTC	CSARQDQETQYF
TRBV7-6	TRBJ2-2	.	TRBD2	TGTGCCAGCAGCTTCGGGGGTCAAGGACTAGCGGGAGACGGGGAGCTGTTTTTT	CASSFGGQGLAGDGELFF
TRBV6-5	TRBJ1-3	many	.	TGTGCCAGCAAACGCAGGGGTCTCGGAGCTGGAAACACCATATATTTT	CASKRRGLGAGNTIYF
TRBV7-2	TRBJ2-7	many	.	TGTGCCAGCAGCTTAGTCTTCCACGAGCAGTACTTC	CASSLVFHEQYF
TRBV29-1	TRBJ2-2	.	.	TGCAGCGTCGGCGCCAGCTCCGGCGGGGAGCTGTTTTTT	CSVGASSGGELFF
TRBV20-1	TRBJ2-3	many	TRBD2	TGCAGTGCTTGGGACTACCAAATGCGCACAGATACGCAGTATTTT	CSAWDYQMRTDTQYF
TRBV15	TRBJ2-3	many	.	TGTGCCACCAGCATATCTAGCCGCAAGCAGTATTTT	CATSISSRKQYF
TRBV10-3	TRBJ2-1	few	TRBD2	TGTGCCATCCGGGGGGAGGGCTACAATGAGCAGTTCTTC	CAIRGEGYNEQFF
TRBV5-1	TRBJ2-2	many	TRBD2	TGCGCCAGCAGCACCTCTAGCGGAGCTAACACCGGGGAGCTGTTTTTT	CASSTSSGANTGELFF
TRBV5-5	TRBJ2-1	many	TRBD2	TGTGCCAGCAGCATGGGGACTAGCGCGTACAATGAGCAGTTCTTC	CASSMGTSAYNEQFF
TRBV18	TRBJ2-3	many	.	TGTGCCAGCTCACCGCTAGTCGGGGCGCCGGACACAGATACGCAGTATTTT	CASSPLVGAPDTDTQYF
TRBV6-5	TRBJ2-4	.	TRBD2	TGTGCCAGCAGTTACTCCACGGCTAGCGGTCTGGACATTCAGTACTTC	CASSYSTASGLDIQYF
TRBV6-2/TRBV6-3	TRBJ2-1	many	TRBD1	TGTGCCAGCAAGACCGGGACAGGGGAGTTAGGGGAGCAGTTCTTC	CASKTGTGELGEQFF
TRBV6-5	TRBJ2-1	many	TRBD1	TGTGCCAGCAGTTACACCCGGGACAGGGGCCTTTACAATGAGCAGTTCTTC	CASSYTRDRGLYNEQFF